This passage covers 15 T cell receptor beta chains from one sample sequenced in a study of blood T cells in healthy people across ages. For the second PCR, which ran for 7 to 11 cycles, a sample-barcoded 5' primer and a J-beta primer mix were used. TCRdb called the 5' RACE reads again in MiXCR, with one record for every CDR3 protein. The sample includes roughly 800,000 distinct CDR3 sequences, roughly 64% of them seen just once. The sequencing sample was made of blood. These receptors were collected from a man aged 25-40 years in good health.

This clonotype was observed a single time. The chain has TRBV9 and TRBJ2-1; D gene ambiguous. Germline assignment: CDR1 SGDLS and CDR2 YYNGEE. This CDR3 has 13 amino acids. V gave up 4 bases and J gave up 3 bases, with 8 bases separating them. For the CDR3, the DNA is TGTGCCAGCAGCTCGACTTTCTACAATGAGCAGTTCTTC. Its protein is CASSSTFYNEQFF.

The V call is TRBV21-1, the J call TRBJ1-2. TRBV21-1 is reported as a pseudogene. The CDR3 is 15 amino acids. For the CDR3, the DNA is TGTGCCAGCAGCAAAGAAGGGACCCCTCCCTATGGCTACACCTTC. Its translation is CASSKEGTPPYGYTF.

This chain uses TRBV12-3 or TRBV12-4 with TRBJ2-5, with 8 bases matching TRBD2. Unmatched junction bases numbered 8, after V lost 1 base and J lost 1 base. The CDR3 runs 17 residues. The CDR3 is CASSLGLAGHSQETQYF. CDR3 sequence (DNA): TGTGCCAGCAGTTTAGGTCTAGCGGGCCATTCCCAAGAGACCCAGTACTTC.

The chain has TRBV10-3 and TRBJ1-1, with a possible D match to TRBD1 (5 bases). Germline-derived CDR1 and CDR2 are ENHRY and SYGVKD. This CDR3 comprises 13 residues. Between the trimmed V and J ends, which lost 6 bases and 8 bases, there was a span of 16 bases. The CDR3: CAISGTADREAFF. CDR3 sequence (DNA): TGTGCCATCAGCGGGACCGCCGACCGGGAAGCTTTCTTT.

V usage is TRBV7-2 and J usage is TRBJ1-5; no definite D call. V was pared by 1 base and J by 6 bases, with 13 bases between. CDR3 length: 15 residues. Germline lookup yields CDR1 SGHTA and CDR2 FQGNSA. DNA for the CDR3: TGTGCCAGCAGCTTAGGCGTTACGGGGTCTCAGCCCCAGCATTTT. Amino acids: CASSLGVTGSQPQHF.

The V call is TRBV30, the J call TRBJ1-5; 8 nucleotides agree with TRBD1. Germline V lookup: CDR1 GTSNPN, CDR2 SVGIG (reference sequence). The CDR3 is 13 residues long. J gave up 7 bases and V 5 bases, and 7 bases lay outside the gene matches. CDR3: CAWEQGGRQPQHF. The DNA of the CDR3 is TGTGCCTGGGAACAGGGGGGCCGACAGCCCCAGCATTTT.

This clonotype showed up just a few times. The rearrangement joins TRBV20-1 to TRBJ2-7, with D perhaps matching TRBD2 (7 bases). The CDR3 consists of 12 residues. The V end lost 4 bases, the J end lost 5 bases, and 12 bases lay between the germline ends. CDR1 is DFQATT and CDR2 is SNEGSKA in the germline V gene (reference sequence). CDR3 bases: TGCAGTGCTACGGGGGGCAGGGACGAGCAGTACTTC. Translating gives CSATGGRDEQYF.

The chain is built from TRBV4-3 and TRBJ2-5; D is perhaps TRBD2 (5 bases). Trimming removed 0 bases at V and 5 bases at J, with 16 bases between. Germline CDR1 and CDR2: LGHNA and YSLEER. The CDR3 spans 16 residues. Here the CDR3 DNA reads TGCGCCAGCAGCCAAGAAGGGCCTCGGAGGTGGGAGACCCAGTACTTC. It is translated as CASSQEGPRRWETQYF.

This clonotype was counted between two and nine times. The V gene is TRBV20-1, the J gene TRBJ2-4; D ambiguous. From germline, CDR1 is DFQATT and CDR2 SNEGSKA (reference sequence). V was cut by 3 bases and J by 3 bases, with 15 bases left in between. CDR3 length: 15 residues. CDR3 DNA: TGCAGTGCTAGCGTGGGGTCGACCTACAAAAACATTCAGTACTTC. Translating gives CSASVGSTYKNIQYF.

This clonotype has at least ten counts. The chain links TRBV4-2 to TRBJ2-7; D not resolved. This CDR3 comprises 13 residues. V was cut by 0 bases and J by 4 bases, with 7 bases left in between. Germline assignment: CDR1 LGHNA and CDR2 YNFKEQ. The DNA of the CDR3 is TGTGCCAGCAGCCAAGAGGGCAGATACGAGCAGTACTTC. Residues: CASSQEGRYEQYF.

The genes are TRBV18 and TRBJ1-3; D is undetermined. The CDR3 loop spans 17 amino acids. Trimming removed 3 bases at V and 0 bases at J, with 15 bases between. The V gene's germline CDR1 is KGHSH and CDR2 LQKENI. The CDR3 loop reads CASSPGQLKSSGNTIYF. The CDR3 DNA reads as TGTGCCAGCTCACCCGGTCAGCTGAAGAGCTCTGGAAACACCATATATTTT.

J is TRBJ2-1 and V is TRBV20-1, with 10 bases identical to TRBD1. The ends lost 5 bases at V and 4 bases at J; junction bases unmatched: 11. The germline gives CDR1 DFQATT, CDR2 SNEGSKA (reference sequence). This CDR3 spans 16 amino acids. CDR3 DNA sequence: TGCAGTGCTCCCGGGACAGGGGATTGGGGATACAATGAGCAGTTCTTC. Translation: CSAPGTGDWGYNEQFF.

This chain connects TRBV3-1 to TRBJ2-4; D is undetermined. Judging by the DNA end, TRBJ2-5 fits better; the J call may be wrong. The CDR3 extends over 13 amino acids. CDR1 and CDR2 (germline): LGHDT, YNNKEL (reference sequence). The DNA of the CDR3 is TGTGCCAGCACCATGTGGGGACAAGAGACCCAGTACTTC. Its translation: CASTMWGQETQYF.

This clonotype showed up just a few times. This sequence joins TRBV5-6 and TRBJ2-1, with 12 bases lining up with TRBD2. The CDR3 runs to 17 residues. The V segment lost 4 bases and the J segment 3 bases; nucleotides outside the gene matches: 8. Germline-derived CDR1 and CDR2 are SGHDT and YYEEEE. The CDR3 region has the DNA TGTGCCAGCAGCCTAACGGTGACTAGCGGGGGCTACAATGAGCAGTTCTTC. It yields the protein CASSLTVTSGGYNEQFF.

V gene TRBV12-3 or TRBV12-4 combines with J gene TRBJ2-7; no clear D. The CDR3 loop spans 13 amino acids. The V end was cut by 3 bases, the J end by 0 bases, with 6 bases between. The CDR3 loop is CASSFISSYEQYF. For the CDR3, the DNA is TGTGCCAGCAGTTTTATTTCCTCCTACGAGCAGTACTTC.